These 9 T cell receptor beta chains share one sample of origin, sequenced in a study of patients and donors after allogeneic stem cell transplantation. A single record per CDR3 protein comes from TCRdb applying MiXCR to the RT-PCR reads. The table lists roughly 250,000 distinct CDR3 sequences, roughly an eighth of them singletons. Source material: blood, either unsorted or a sorted T cell fraction (not recorded which). Receptor source: a human donor who was either an allogeneic HSCT recipient or a stem cell or donor lymphocyte infusion donor (not recorded which). It is not recorded whose cells these are; they may come from a transplant donor.

In its sample, this clonotype was seen a few times. The rearrangement joins TRBV6-1 to TRBJ1-5; D is possibly TRBD1 (6 bases). The V end lost 2 bases, the J end lost 5 bases, and 16 bases lay between the germline ends. This CDR3 comprises 16 residues. Germline assignment: CDR1 MNHNS and CDR2 SASEGT. CDR3 bases: TGTGCCAGCAGTGAATTATCAGGGGCCAGGGATCAGCCCCAGCATTTT. Translation: CASSELSGARDQPQHF.

In this sample, this clonotype turned up a few times. Since a much larger clone is just one base distant, this may be a read error. In DNA, the CDR3 is TGTGCCAGCAGCCTTAATACCTACGTGCAGTACTTC. This encodes CASSLNTYVQYF. The chain couples TRBV11-3 to TRBJ2-7; the D is unclear. The CDR3 is made up of 12 amino acids. The germline V gene encodes CDR1 SGHNT and CDR2 YENEEA.

J is TRBJ2-1 and V is TRBV4-1, with TRBD2 matching 10 bases. Trimming removed 1 base from V and 3 bases from J; junction bases left unmatched: 6. Germline values: CDR1 MGHRA, CDR2 YSYEKL. The CDR3 spans 17 residues. The DNA for the CDR3 is TGCGCCAGCAGCCAAGCTCTAGCGGGAGTCTTCTACAATGAGCAGTTCTTC. As protein: CASSQALAGVFYNEQFF.

The V gene is TRBV24-1, the J gene TRBJ2-7, with D tentatively TRBD2 (6 bases). CDR1 KGHDR and CDR2 SFDVKD come from the germline V gene. Trimming cost V 9 bases and J 1 base, with 15 bases left between them. The CDR3 contains 14 residues. CDR3 in amino acids: CATGGTAPSYEQYF. The CDR3 DNA is TGTGCCACCGGGGGGACGGCCCCTTCCTACGAGCAGTACTTC.

J is TRBJ1-1 and V is TRBV2; D ambiguous. The ends were cut back, 2 bases at V and 5 bases at J, with 12 bases in the middle. This CDR3 is 14 amino acids long. Germline values: CDR1 SNHLY, CDR2 FYNNEI. CDR3 protein: CASSEWQALTEAFF. The CDR3 DNA reads as TGTGCCAGCAGTGAATGGCAGGCATTAACTGAAGCTTTCTTT.

The sample holds many counts of this clonotype. Here the CDR3 DNA reads TGCGCCAGCAGCCCAGGGACAGGGATGAACACTGAAGCTTTCTTT. Protein sequence: CASSPGTGMNTEAFF. V and J are TRBV5-1 and TRBJ1-1; 9 bases map to TRBD1. Germline V gene lookup returns CDR1 SGHRS and CDR2 YFSETQ. The CDR3 is made up of 15 amino acids. The trim removed 4 bases at V and 0 bases at J, leaving 4 bases unmatched.

The chain recombines TRBV19 with TRBJ2-2; the D is unclear. The CDR3 contains 13 residues. From germline, CDR1 is LNHDA and CDR2 SQIVND (reference sequence). Trimming shortened V by 7 bases and J by 0 bases, and 6 bases separated the two germline ends. CDR3 in DNA: TGTGCCAGTATGGATACGAACACCGGGGAGCTGTTTTTT. It translates to CASMDTNTGELFF.

This clonotype was seen repeatedly, ten times or more. The rearrangement links TRBV7-2 to TRBJ2-7; D is possibly TRBD1 (6 bases). V was cut by 1 base and J by 3 bases, with 13 bases left in between. CDR1 SGHTA and CDR2 FQGNSA come from the germline V gene. The CDR3 is 15 amino acids. DNA of the CDR3: TGTGCCAGCAGCTTAGAAGGGGCAGGGGTCTACGAGCAGTACTTC. Residues: CASSLEGAGVYEQYF.

The table lists this clonotype with many counts. The CDR3: CASSVGLAGGLSYEQYF. DNA of the CDR3: TGTGCCAGCAGCGTAGGACTAGCGGGAGGCCTCTCCTACGAGCAGTACTTC. The rearrangement joins TRBV9 to TRBJ2-7; 13 positions match TRBD2. This CDR3 has 17 amino acids. V trimming: 0 bases; J trimming: 0 bases; junction bases outside the gene matches: 3. CDR1 and CDR2 from the germline V gene are SGDLS and YYNGEE.